This entry concerns a single T cell receptor beta chain. The data belong to a study of blood T cell repertoires in COVID-19. Turning to the study itself: Sites in the United States, Italy and Spain provided acute and convalescent COVID-19 samples. The cDNA or gDNA used as material had been derived from T cells, B-cell-depleted T cells, or PBMCs.

Authors' processing steps: Amplification with reference gene primers provided the estimates of nucleated cell counts. TCRdb's table, derived via immunoSEQ multiplex PCR, lists solely in-frame clones and lacks some. V, J and clone size were drawn from that table, and D and trimming were deduced from the DNA. The sample holds 280,000 or so clones, around 89% seen once. The CDR3 runs to 14 residues. J gave up 7 bases and V 2 bases, and 8 bases lay outside the gene matches. Germline V gives CDR1 SGHKS, CDR2 YYEKEE (reference sequence). The sequencing sample was made of peripheral blood. This receptor was taken from a woman in her fifties or sixties with acute or convalescent COVID-19. The chain has TRBV5-5 and TRBJ1-1, with 7 bases matching TRBD1. This CDR3 is CASSFAGTAFEAFF. CDR3 bases: TGTGCCAGCAGCTTTGCCGGGACAGCCTTTGAAGCTTTCTTT. Combining the CDR3 with reference TRBV5-5 and TRBJ1-1 gives the whole variable domain DAGVTQSPTHLIKTRGQQVTLRCSPISGHKSVSWYQQVLGQGPQFIFQYYEKEERGRGNFPDRFSARQFPNYSSELNVNALLLGDSALYLCASSFAGTAFEAFFGQGTRLTVV.